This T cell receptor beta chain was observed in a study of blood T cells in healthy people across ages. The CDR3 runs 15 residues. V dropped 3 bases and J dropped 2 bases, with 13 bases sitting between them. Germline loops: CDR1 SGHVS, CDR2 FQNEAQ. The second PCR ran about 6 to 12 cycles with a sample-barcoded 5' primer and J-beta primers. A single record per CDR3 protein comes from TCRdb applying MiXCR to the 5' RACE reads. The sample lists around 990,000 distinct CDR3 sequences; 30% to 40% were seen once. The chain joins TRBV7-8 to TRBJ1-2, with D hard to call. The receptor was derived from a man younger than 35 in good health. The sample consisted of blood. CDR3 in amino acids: CASSFYSDGNYGYTF. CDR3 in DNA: TGTGCCAGCAGCTTCTACAGTGACGGGAACTATGGCTACACCTTC. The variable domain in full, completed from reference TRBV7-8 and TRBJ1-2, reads GAGVSQSPRYKVAKRGQDVALRCDPISGHVSLFWYQQALGQGPEFLTYFQNEAQLDKSGLPSDRFFAERPEGSVSTLKIQRTQQEDSAVYLCASSFYSDGNYGYTFGSGTRLTVV.